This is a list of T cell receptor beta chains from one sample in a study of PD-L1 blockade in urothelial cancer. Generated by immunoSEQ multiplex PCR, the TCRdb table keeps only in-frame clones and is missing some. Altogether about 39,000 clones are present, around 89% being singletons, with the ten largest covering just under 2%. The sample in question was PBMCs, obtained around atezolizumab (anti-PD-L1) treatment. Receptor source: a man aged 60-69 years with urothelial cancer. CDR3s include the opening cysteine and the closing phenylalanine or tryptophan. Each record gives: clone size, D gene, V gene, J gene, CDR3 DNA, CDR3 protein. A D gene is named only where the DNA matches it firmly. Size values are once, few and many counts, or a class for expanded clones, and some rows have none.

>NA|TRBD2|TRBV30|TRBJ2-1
TGTGCCTGGAGGCGGCGGGCTAGCGGGAACAATGAGCAGTTCTTC
CAWRRRASGNNEQFF
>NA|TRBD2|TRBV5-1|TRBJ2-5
TGCGCCAGCAGCTCCGGGACTAGCGGGGGGCGCCAAGAGACCCAGTACTTC
CASSSGTSGGRQETQYF
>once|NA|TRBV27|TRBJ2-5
TGTGCCAGCAGAAAAGGGCGGGACGGACTGCTTCAAGAGACCCAGTACTTC
CASRKGRDGLLQETQYF
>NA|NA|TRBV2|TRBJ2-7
TGTGCCAGCAGTTTTTTGGCCCAGTTTTCCTACGAGCAGTACTTC
CASSFLAQFSYEQYF
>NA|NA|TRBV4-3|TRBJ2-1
TGCGCCAGCAGCCAAGAGAGGCAGGGTTACTACAATGAGCAGTTCTTC
CASSQERQGYYNEQFF
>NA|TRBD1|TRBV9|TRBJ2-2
TGTGCCAGCAGCGTAGTAGGAGGGCAGGGGGCGAGGGAGCTGTTTTTT
CASSVVGGQGARELFF
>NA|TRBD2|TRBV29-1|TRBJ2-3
TGCAGCATAACTCGGACTAGCGGGGTCTCTACGCAGTATTTT
CSITRTSGVSTQYF
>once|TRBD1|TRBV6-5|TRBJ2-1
TGTGCCAGCACACCCGAGACAGGGAATGAGCAGTTCTTC
CASTPETGNEQFF
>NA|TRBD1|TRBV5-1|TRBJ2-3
TGCGCCAGCAGCTTGGGACAGGGGGCTGGCACAGATACGCAGTATTTT
CASSLGQGAGTDTQYF
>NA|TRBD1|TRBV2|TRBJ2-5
TGTGCCAGCAGTGAACAGACAGGGGGCCCCCAAGAGACCCAGTACTTC
CASSEQTGGPQETQYF
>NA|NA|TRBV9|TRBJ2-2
TGTGCCAGCAGCGTAGTATCCGGGGAGCTGTTTTTT
CASSVVSGELFF
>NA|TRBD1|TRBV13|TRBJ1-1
TGTGCCAGCAGCCACCCTCCCGGGACAGGGGACACTGAAGCTTTCTTT
CASSHPPGTGDTEAFF
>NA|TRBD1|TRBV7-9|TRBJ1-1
TGTGCCAGCAGCCAAAAACAGGGGACCATGAACACTGAAGCTTTCTTT
CASSQKQGTMNTEAFF
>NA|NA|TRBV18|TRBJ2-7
TGTGCCAGCTCACCACTCTCCGGTAACGAGCAGTACTTC
CASSPLSGNEQYF
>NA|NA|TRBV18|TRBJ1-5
TGTGCCAGCTCACCAGATTCAGGTGCTCAGCCCCAGCATTTT
CASSPDSGAQPQHF
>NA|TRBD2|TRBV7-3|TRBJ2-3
TGTGCCAGCAGCCCACAAGGACTAGCGGGGGGCACAGATACGCAGTATTTT
CASSPQGLAGGTDTQYF
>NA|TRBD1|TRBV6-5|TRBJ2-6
TGTGCCAGCAAAGACAGGGCTGGGGCCAACGTCCTGACTTTC
CASKDRAGANVLTF
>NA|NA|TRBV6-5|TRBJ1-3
TGTGCCAGCAGCTGGTCCGGTGGAAACACCATATATTTT
CASSWSGGNTIYF
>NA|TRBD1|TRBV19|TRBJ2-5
TGTGCCAGTAGGGGTCCTCCAGGGGGCTGGGAGACCCAGTACTTC
CASRGPPGGWETQYF
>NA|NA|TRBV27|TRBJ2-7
TGTGCCAGCAGTTTATGGGCGGGTTCCCCCTACGAGCAGTACTTC
CASSLWAGSPYEQYF
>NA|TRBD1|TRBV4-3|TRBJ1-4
TGCGCCAGCAGCCCACGGGACAGACTAAATGAAAAACTGTTTTTT
CASSPRDRLNEKLFF
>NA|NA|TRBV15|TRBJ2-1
TGTGCCACCAGCAGAGCGCAGGCTAACAATGAGCAGTTCTTC
CATSRAQANNEQFF
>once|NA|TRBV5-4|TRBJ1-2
TGTGCCAGCAGCATTAAAAGCCGGGGAAACTATGGCTACACCTTC
CASSIKSRGNYGYTF
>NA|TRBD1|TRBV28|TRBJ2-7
TGTGCCAGCAGCATCGACAGGGCCTACGAGCAGTACTTC
CASSIDRAYEQYF
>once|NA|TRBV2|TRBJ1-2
TGTGCCAGCAGCCTTCGGACAGAGAACTATGGCTACACCTTC
CASSLRTENYGYTF
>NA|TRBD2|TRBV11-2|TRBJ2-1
TGTGCCAGCAGCTTAGTCCGAGGACTAGCTTCTGAGCAGTTCTTC
CASSLVRGLASEQFF
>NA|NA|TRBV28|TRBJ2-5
TGTGCCAGCAGTTTCTCTTACGGGGGGCGGAGGGAGACCCAGTACTTC
CASSFSYGGRRETQYF
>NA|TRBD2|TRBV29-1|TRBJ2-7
TGCAGCGGACTCACGACTAGCGGAACCTACGAGCAGTACTTC
CSGLTTSGTYEQYF
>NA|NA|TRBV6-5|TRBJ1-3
TGTGCCAGCAGTTACTCGAAACAGGGTTCGGGTCCTCTATATTTT
CASSYSKQGSGPLYF
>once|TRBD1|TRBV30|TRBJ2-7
TGTGCCTCAGGACAGGGGACCTACGAGCAGTACTTC
CASGQGTYEQYF
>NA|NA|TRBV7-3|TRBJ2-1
TGTGCCAGCAGCTCGCAGGGTGTCGATGAGCAGTTCTTC
CASSSQGVDEQFF
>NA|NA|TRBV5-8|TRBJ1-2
TGTGCCAGCAGCGTAAGGGGACTGGGAAACTATGGCTACACCTTC
CASSVRGLGNYGYTF
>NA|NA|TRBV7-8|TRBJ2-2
TGTGCCAGCAGCTTAGAGGGGGACACAAGTACCGGGGAGCTGTTTTTT
CASSLEGDTSTGELFF
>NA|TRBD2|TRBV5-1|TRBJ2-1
TGCGCCAGCAGCTTGGAAGGAAGCGGGGGGGCTAAGGATGAGCAGTTCTTC
CASSLEGSGGAKDEQFF
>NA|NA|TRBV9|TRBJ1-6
TGTGCCAGCAGCGTAGAGGGACACGATAATTCACCCCTCCACTTT
CASSVEGHDNSPLHF
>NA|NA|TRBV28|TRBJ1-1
TGTGCCAGCAGTTCCCCGCTACAGGCGAACACTGAAGCTTTCTTT
CASSSPLQANTEAFF
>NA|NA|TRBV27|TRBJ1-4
TGTGCCAGCAGAGGGAGAGGGGGTCATAATGAAAAACTGTTTTTT
CASRGRGGHNEKLFF
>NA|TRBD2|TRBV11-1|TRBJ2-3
TGTGCCAGCAGCCCGAGCGGGGGGGTTTCGGAGTATTTT
CASSPSGGVSEYF
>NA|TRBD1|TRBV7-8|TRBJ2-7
TGTGCCAGCAGCCTCGGGACAGTTGGTTACGAGCAGTACTTC
CASSLGTVGYEQYF
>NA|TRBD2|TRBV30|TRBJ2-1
TGTGCCTGGACGACCCAGCGGGAGATCCAGGAGCAGTTCTTC
CAWTTQREIQEQFF
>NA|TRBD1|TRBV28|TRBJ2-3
TGTGCCAGCAGCCTGACAGGGAAGGTAGATACGCAGTATTTT
CASSLTGKVDTQYF